Below are 10 T cell receptor beta chains sequenced from a single sample in a study of T cell repertoires and HLA-DP antigens. Their antigen targets remain unknown. Libraries were prepared by immunoSEQ multiplex PCR; TCRdb keeps only in-frame clonotypes and omits some of them. This sample yields about 73,000 clones, of which around four fifths are seen a single time; about 1.4% belongs to the top ten. Input material: CD4+ T cells from PBMCs. The origin of the receptors is a man in his fifties or sixties in good health and CMV-seronegative.

V and J are TRBV27 and TRBJ2-5; tentative D call: TRBD2 (5 bases). The CDR3 is 13 amino acids. V lost 7 bases to trimming and J lost 5 bases, with 14 bases between them. Germline lookup yields CDR1 MNHEY and CDR2 SMNVEV (reference sequence). The CDR3: CASTPRRGETQYF. CDR3 bases: TGTGCCAGCACCCCCCGCCGCGGGGAGACCCAGTACTTC.

Here the CDR3 DNA reads TGTGCCAGCTCACGGGAACAGGGCTCGAACACTGAAGCTTTCTTT. Protein: CASSREQGSNTEAFF. The V call is TRBV18, the J call TRBJ1-1, with D possibly TRBD1 on 6 matching bases. Trimming took 4 bases from V and 1 from J, leaving 13 bases between them. The CDR3 consists of 15 residues. Germline CDR1 and CDR2: KGHSH and LQKENI. Drawing the rest from reference TRBV18 and TRBJ1-1, the complete variable domain is NAGVMQNPRHLVRRRGQEARLRCSPMKGHSHVYWYRQLPEEGLKFMVYLQKENIIDESGMPKERFSAEFPKEGPSILRIQQVVRGDSAAYFCASSREQGSNTEAFFGQGTRLTVV.

This rearrangement joins TRBV27 to TRBJ1-1, with no clear D. The length of the CDR3 is 12 residues. V gave up 5 bases and J gave up 0 bases, with 4 bases separating them. Germline values: CDR1 MNHEY, CDR2 SMNVEV (reference sequence). In DNA, the CDR3 is TGTGCCAGCAGTCGACTGAACACTGAAGCTTTCTTT. It encodes CASSRLNTEAFF.

The CDR3 nucleotides are TGTGCCAGCAGCTCCCGACTAGCGGGGGGGAGAGAGACCCAGTACTTC. Its translation: CASSSRLAGGRETQYF. The rearrangement links TRBV11-2 to TRBJ2-5, with 14 bases identical to TRBD2. With V trimmed by 4 bases and J by 4 bases, 5 bases remained unmatched. This CDR3 spans 16 amino acids. The germline CDR1 and CDR2 sequences are SGHAT and FQNNGV.

The rearrangement links TRBV5-1 to TRBJ2-6; D possibly matches TRBD1 or TRBD2 (5 bases each). CDR3 length: 15 residues. The V gene's germline CDR1 is SGHRS and CDR2 YFSETQ. Between the trimmed V and J ends, which lost 2 bases and 2 bases, there was a span of 8 bases. In nucleotides, the CDR3 is TGCGCCAGCAGCTTCCAGGGACCTGGGGCCAACGTCCTGACTTTC. Translating it yields CASSFQGPGANVLTF.

The chain couples TRBV9 to TRBJ1-2; D perhaps matches TRBD1 (6 bases). Germline loops: CDR1 SGDLS, CDR2 YYNGEE. V was clipped by 4 bases and J by 6 bases, with 25 bases between them. There are 17 residues in the CDR3. CDR3 sequence (DNA): TGTGCCAGCAGCCCCAATCCAACGGGGGCTGACGTAGATGGCTACACCTTC. Amino acid sequence: CASSPNPTGADVDGYTF.

The J gene is TRBJ1-2, the V gene TRBV28; D call uncertain. CDR3 length equals 14 residues. CDR1 is MDHEN and CDR2 is SYDVKM in the germline V gene. Trimming removed 5 bases at V and 4 bases at J, with 14 bases between. CDR3 DNA: TGTGCCAGCAGTGGACCGGGAGGAGGCTATGGCTACACCTTC. This sequence encodes CASSGPGGGYGYTF.

V and J are TRBV4-1 and TRBJ1-4, with 10 nucleotides matching TRBD1. The germline V gene encodes CDR1 MGHRA and CDR2 YSYEKL. The ends lost 4 bases at V and 8 bases at J; junction bases unmatched: 7. The CDR3 length is 15 residues. The DNA for the CDR3 is TGCGCCAGCAGCCCGGACAGGGGGGGAAACGAAAAACTGTTTTTT. It specifies CASSPDRGGNEKLFF.

The chain carries TRBV5-4 and TRBJ2-3, with TRBD1 as a possible D gene (6 bases). The CDR3 has 16 amino acids. Germline V gives CDR1 SGHNT, CDR2 YYREEE (reference sequence). Trimming stripped 0 bases from V and 5 bases from J, with 16 bases between. CDR3 bases: TGTGCCAGCAGCTTGGTAGTGGGCCAGGGGATAGATACGCAGTATTTT. Its translation is CASSLVVGQGIDTQYF.

A remark on this clone: As the CDR3 is not closed by the conserved phenylalanine or tryptophan, this likely results from a read error. Because the CDR3's place on the DNA is in doubt, the DNA is left out and the CDR3 is given as listed by TCRdb. This chain joins TRBV15 and TRBJ2-7. CDR1 is LNHNV and CDR2 is YYDKDF in the germline V gene (reference sequence). Counting both end residues, the CDR3 totals 13 amino acids. The CDR3 spells CATSRDRQGTPSI.